This T cell receptor beta chain was identified in a study of PD-1 blockade in classical Hodgkin lymphoma. Study findings and constraints: The study found complete responders had baseline diversity similar to newly diagnosed patients. Why the repertoires differ is still unclear, perhaps disease activity or prior therapy.

Time point: cycle 4 day 1 (C4D1), after less than 7 weeks of nivolumab. Each patient's relapse followed autologous stem cell transplantation, and brentuximab vedotin exposure varied. The V gene's germline CDR1 is SGHTA and CDR2 FQGNSA. The V gene lost 5 bases and the J gene lost 5 bases, with 20 bases spanning the gap. This CDR3 has 16 amino acids. The data were produced by immunoSEQ multiplex PCR, yet TCRdb's version contains in-frame clones alone and is incomplete. The sample yields 25,000 to 40,000 clones, over 75% seen once. Regarding this clone: The antigen remains undetermined.

This TCR derives from a human donor with classical Hodgkin lymphoma. This chain links TRBV7-2 with TRBJ2-3; D is possibly TRBD2 (5 bases). The source was peripheral blood mononuclear cells (PBMCs), collected before the fourth cycle of nivolumab. The CDR3 nucleotides read TGTGCCAGCAGCGTCGGACTCGCCGGAGCTAAAGATACGCAGTATTTT. Residues: CASSVGLAGAKDTQYF.